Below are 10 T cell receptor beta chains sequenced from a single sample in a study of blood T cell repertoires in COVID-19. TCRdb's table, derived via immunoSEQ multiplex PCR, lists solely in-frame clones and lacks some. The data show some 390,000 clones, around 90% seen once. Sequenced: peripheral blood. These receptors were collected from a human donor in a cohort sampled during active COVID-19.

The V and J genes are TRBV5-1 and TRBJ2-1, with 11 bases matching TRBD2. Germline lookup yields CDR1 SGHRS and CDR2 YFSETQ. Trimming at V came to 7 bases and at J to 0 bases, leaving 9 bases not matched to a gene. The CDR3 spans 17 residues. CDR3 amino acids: CASAKKLAGDSYNEQFF. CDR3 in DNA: TGCGCCAGCGCGAAAAAACTAGCGGGGGACTCCTACAATGAGCAGTTCTTC.

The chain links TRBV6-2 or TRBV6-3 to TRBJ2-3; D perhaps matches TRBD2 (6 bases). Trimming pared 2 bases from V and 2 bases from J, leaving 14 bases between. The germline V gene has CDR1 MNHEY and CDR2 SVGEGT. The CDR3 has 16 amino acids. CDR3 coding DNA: TGTGCCAGCAGTTACGGGGCGGGGCGCTACACAGATACGCAGTATTTT. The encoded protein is CASSYGAGRYTDTQYF.

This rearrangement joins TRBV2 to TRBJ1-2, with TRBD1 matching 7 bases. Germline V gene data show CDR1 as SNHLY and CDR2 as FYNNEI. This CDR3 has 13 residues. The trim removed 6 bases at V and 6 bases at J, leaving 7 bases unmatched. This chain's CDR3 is CASSTGALDGYTF. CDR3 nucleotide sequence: TGTGCCAGCAGCACAGGGGCCCTGGATGGCTACACCTTC.

This CDR3 reads CATSRDSGRAFSYEQYF. Written as DNA, the CDR3 is TGTGCCACCAGCAGAGATTCGGGCAGGGCCTTCTCCTACGAGCAGTACTTC. The J gene is TRBJ2-7, the V gene TRBV15, with a tentative D call TRBD1 (5 bases). Germline V gives CDR1 LNHNV, CDR2 YYDKDF (reference sequence). The CDR3 extends over 17 amino acids. Trimming took 0 bases from V and 0 from J, leaving 15 bases between them.

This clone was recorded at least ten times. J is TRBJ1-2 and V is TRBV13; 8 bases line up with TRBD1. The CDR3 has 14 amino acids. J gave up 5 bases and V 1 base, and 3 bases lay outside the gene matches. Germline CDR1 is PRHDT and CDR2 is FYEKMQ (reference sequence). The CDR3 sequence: CASSLADRVYGYTF. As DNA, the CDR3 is TGTGCCAGCAGCTTAGCGGACAGGGTGTATGGCTACACCTTC.

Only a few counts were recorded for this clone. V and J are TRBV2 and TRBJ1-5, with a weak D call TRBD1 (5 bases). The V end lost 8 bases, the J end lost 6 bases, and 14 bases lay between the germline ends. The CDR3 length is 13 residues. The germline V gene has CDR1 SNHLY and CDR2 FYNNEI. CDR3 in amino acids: CASAPGGSQPQHF. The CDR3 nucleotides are TGTGCCAGCGCCCCCGGGGGGAGTCAGCCCCAGCATTTT.

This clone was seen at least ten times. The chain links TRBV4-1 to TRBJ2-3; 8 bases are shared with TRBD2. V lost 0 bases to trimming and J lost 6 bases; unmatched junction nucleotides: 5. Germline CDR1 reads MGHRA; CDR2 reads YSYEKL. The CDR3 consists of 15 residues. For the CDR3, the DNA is TGCGCCAGCAGCCAAGATCGGGGGGGGGTGGATACGCAGTATTTT. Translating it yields CASSQDRGGVDTQYF.

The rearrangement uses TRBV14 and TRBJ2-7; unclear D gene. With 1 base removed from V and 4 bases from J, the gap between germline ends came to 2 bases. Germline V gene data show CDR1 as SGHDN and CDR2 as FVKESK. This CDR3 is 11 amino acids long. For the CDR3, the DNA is TGTGCCAGCAGCCAAGCATACGAGCAGTACTTC. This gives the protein CASSQAYEQYF.

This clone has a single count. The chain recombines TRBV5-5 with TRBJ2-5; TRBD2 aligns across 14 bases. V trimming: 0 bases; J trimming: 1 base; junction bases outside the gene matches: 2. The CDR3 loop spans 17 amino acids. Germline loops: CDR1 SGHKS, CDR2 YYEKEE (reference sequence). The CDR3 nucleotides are TGTGCCAGCAGCTTGGGACTAGCGGGAGGGACCCAAGAGACCCAGTACTTC. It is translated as CASSLGLAGGTQETQYF.

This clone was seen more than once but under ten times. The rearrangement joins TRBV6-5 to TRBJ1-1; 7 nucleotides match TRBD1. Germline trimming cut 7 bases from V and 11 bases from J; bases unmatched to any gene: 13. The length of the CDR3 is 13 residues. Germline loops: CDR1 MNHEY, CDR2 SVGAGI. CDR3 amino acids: CASTRDRAGYAFF. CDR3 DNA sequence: TGTGCCAGCACCAGAGACAGGGCAGGTTACGCTTTCTTT.